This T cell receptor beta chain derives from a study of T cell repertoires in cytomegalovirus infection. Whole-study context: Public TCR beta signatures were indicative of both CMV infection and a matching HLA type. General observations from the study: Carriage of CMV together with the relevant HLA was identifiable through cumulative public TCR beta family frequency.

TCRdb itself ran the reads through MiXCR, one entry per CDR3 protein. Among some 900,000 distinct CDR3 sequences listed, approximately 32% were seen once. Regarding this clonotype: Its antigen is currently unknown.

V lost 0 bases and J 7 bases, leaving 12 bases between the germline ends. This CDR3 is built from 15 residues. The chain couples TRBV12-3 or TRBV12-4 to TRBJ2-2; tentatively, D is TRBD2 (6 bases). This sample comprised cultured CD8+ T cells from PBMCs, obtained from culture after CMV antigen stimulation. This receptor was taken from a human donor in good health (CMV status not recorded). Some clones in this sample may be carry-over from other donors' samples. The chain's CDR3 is CASSLAGLYIGELFF. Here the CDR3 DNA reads TGTGCCAGCAGTTTAGCGGGACTTTACATCGGGGAGCTGTTTTTT.